Below, 23 T cell receptor beta chains from the same sample are listed, as sequenced in a study of radiation and T cells in renal cell carcinoma. The time point is: blood 4 weeks post-SBRT, at nephrectomy. As to treatment: 15 Gy SBRT to primary tumor, nephrectomy 4 weeks later. Data came from immunoSEQ multiplex PCR; TCRdb stores just in-frame clones and leaves some out. The sample includes tens of thousands of clones, around 85% of them seen just once. Sequenced here: blood, sampled from a patient whose treatment included radiotherapy and nephrectomy. Source of these receptors: a man aged 60 to 69 with renal cell carcinoma.

The chain couples TRBV7-2 to TRBJ1-1; possibly TRBD1 for D (5 bases). This CDR3 has 15 amino acids. Trimming pared 5 bases from V and 0 bases from J, leaving 13 bases between. The germline gives CDR1 SGHTA, CDR2 FQGNSA. CDR3 protein: CASSQSGSLNTEAFF. The CDR3 DNA sequence: TGTGCCAGCAGCCAATCAGGGTCCCTGAACACTGAAGCTTTCTTT.

V usage is TRBV27 and J usage is TRBJ2-1; D is unresolved. Trimming left V 5 bases short and J 6 bases short, with 11 bases between. Germline V gene lookup returns CDR1 MNHEY and CDR2 SMNVEV (reference sequence). The CDR3 contains 13 residues. The CDR3 coding sequence is TGTGCCAGCAGTCCCCCAATGGGCAATGAGCAGTTCTTC. This translates into CASSPPMGNEQFF.

The chain uses TRBV2 and TRBJ2-2; D ambiguous. The germline V and J ends were trimmed by 4 bases and 4 bases, with 10 bases remaining between them. CDR1 and CDR2 from the germline V gene are SNHLY and FYNNEI. The length of the CDR3 is 14 residues. The CDR3 DNA follows: TGTGCCAGCAGTGTGGGATTGAGCACCGGGGAGCTGTTTTTT. Encoded protein: CASSVGLSTGELFF.

This clone was observed a few times. V is TRBV7-9 and J is TRBJ1-5; possibly TRBD1 for D (6 bases). The CDR3 length is 15 residues. Trimming cost V 5 bases and J 7 bases, with 18 bases left between them. Germline V lookup: CDR1 SEHNR, CDR2 FQNEAQ (reference sequence). The DNA for the CDR3 is TGTGCCAGCAGCCTCACTCGAGCAGGGGACCAGCCCCAGCATTTT. It codes for CASSLTRAGDQPQHF.

As regards this clone: Possible read error: a much larger clone is one base away. Additional DNA sequences in this sample encode the identical CDR3. The J gene is TRBJ2-7, the V gene TRBV7-6; D could derive from TRBD1 or TRBD2 (5 bases each). The CDR3 has 13 amino acids. CDR1 and CDR2 from the germline V gene are SGHVS and FNYEAQ. The V gene lost 4 bases and the J gene lost 3 bases, with 10 bases spanning the gap. This CDR3 is CASSSGPNYEQYF. For the CDR3, the DNA is TGTGCCAGCAGCTCGGGACCGAACTACGAGCAGTACTTC.

V is TRBV29-1 and J is TRBJ2-3, with a tentative D call TRBD1 (5 bases). CDR3 size: 13 residues. Germline V CDR1 and CDR2: SQVTM, ANQGSEA. V gave up 4 bases and J gave up 0 bases, with 8 bases separating them. The DNA of the CDR3 is TGCAGCGTTGCAGGGCTTAGCACAGATACGCAGTATTTT. This gives the protein CSVAGLSTDTQYF.

The chain employs TRBV5-1 and TRBJ1-1, with D hard to call. CDR1 and CDR2 from the germline V gene are SGHRS and YFSETQ. The V gene lost 0 bases and the J gene lost 1 base, with 13 bases spanning the gap. The CDR3 covers 16 residues. CDR3 sequence reads: CASSLVALERNTEAFF. The CDR3 DNA sequence: TGCGCCAGCAGCTTGGTGGCTCTAGAGCGGAACACTGAAGCTTTCTTT. The variable domain in full, completed from reference TRBV5-1 and TRBJ1-1, reads KAGVTQTPRYLIKTRGQQVTLSCSPISGHRSVSWYQQTPGQGLQFLFEYFSETQRNKGNFPGRFSGRQFSNSRSEMNVSTLELGDSALYLCASSLVALERNTEAFFGQGTRLTVV.

This chain joins TRBV7-6 and TRBJ2-7; TRBD1 aligns across 9 bases. Germline V gene lookup returns CDR1 SGHVS and CDR2 FNYEAQ. The CDR3 length is 16 residues. V shed 5 bases, J shed 0 bases, and the junction held 8 bases outside the gene matches. CDR3 protein: CASSEDGQGYSYEQYF. CDR3 sequence (DNA): TGTGCCAGCAGCGAGGACGGACAGGGGTACTCCTACGAGCAGTACTTC.

By frequency in the sample, this clone is medium-sized. The V call is TRBV9, the J call TRBJ2-7; the match to TRBD1 covers 10 bases. CDR3 length: 16 amino acids. Germline trimming cut 4 bases from V and 6 bases from J; bases unmatched to any gene: 13. Germline assignment: CDR1 SGDLS and CDR2 YYNGEE. The CDR3 loop is CASSPDPGQGMFEQYF. In DNA, the CDR3 is TGTGCCAGCAGCCCCGACCCGGGACAGGGGATGTTCGAGCAGTACTTC.

V usage is TRBV7-2 and J usage is TRBJ1-4; D uncertain. CDR1 and CDR2 from the germline V gene are SGHTA and FQGNSA. Trimming took 6 bases from V and 4 from J, leaving 12 bases between them. This CDR3 has 14 amino acids. The CDR3 nucleotides read TGTGCCAGCAGTGTGGACGGACGTAATGAAAAACTGTTTTTT. This translates into CASSVDGRNEKLFF.

This sequence joins TRBV2 and TRBJ2-5; no firm D call. Germline V gene lookup returns CDR1 SNHLY and CDR2 FYNNEI. V was pared by 3 bases and J by 4 bases, with 9 bases between. The CDR3 runs to 13 residues. CDR3 in amino acids: CASSEGIGETQYF. The CDR3 DNA is TGTGCCAGCAGTGAGGGTATAGGAGAGACCCAGTACTTC.

This sequence joins TRBV20-1 and TRBJ1-2; no reliable D call. Trimming took 1 base from V and 5 from J, leaving 5 bases between them. Germline V CDR1 and CDR2: DFQATT, SNEGSKA (reference sequence). CDR3 length: 11 amino acids. CDR3 loop: CSARGTYGYTF. As DNA, the CDR3 is TGCAGTGCTAGAGGAACATATGGCTACACCTTC.

J is TRBJ1-6 and V is TRBV14, with unresolved D. Germline CDR1 and CDR2: SGHDN and FVKESK. V was shortened by 0 bases and J by 0 bases, with 6 bases between the two germline ends. The CDR3 runs 16 residues. Written as DNA, the CDR3 is TGTGCCAGCAGCCAAGATCCTGACTCCTATAATTCACCCCTCCACTTT. Amino acid sequence: CASSQDPDSYNSPLHF.

J is TRBJ2-4 and V is TRBV10-3, with 7 bases that match TRBD2. V lost 0 bases, J lost 1 base, and 6 bases stayed unmatched. Germline CDR1 reads ENHRY; CDR2 reads SYGVKD. The CDR3 sequence is 17 residues long. CDR3 nucleotide sequence: TGTGCCATCAGTGAGTCCCCGTTCGGGAGGGCCAAAAACATTCAGTACTTC. This translates into CAISESPFGRAKNIQYF.

CDR3 sequence reads: CASSTGTSGRAIEQYF. As DNA, the CDR3 is TGTGCCAGCAGCACCGGGACTAGCGGGAGGGCCATCGAGCAGTACTTC. This chain uses TRBV7-8 with TRBJ2-5; TRBD2 matches at 16 bases. Judging by the DNA end, TRBJ2-7 fits better; the J call may be wrong. Germline CDR1 and CDR2: SGHVS and FQNEAQ. CDR3 length: 16 amino acids.

The V call is TRBV4-3, the J call TRBJ2-3; possible D gene TRBD1, 6 bases. Germline CDR1 and CDR2: LGHNA and YSLEER. The CDR3 extends over 16 amino acids. Deletions cut 3 bases from V and 7 bases from J, with 20 bases between. The CDR3 here is CASSHEPGKGDNTQYF. The DNA for the CDR3 is TGCGCCAGCAGCCACGAACCAGGAAAGGGGGATAATACGCAGTATTTT.

The chain joins TRBV27 to TRBJ1-2, with 7 bases aligning to TRBD1. V was pared by 3 bases and J by 7 bases, with 5 bases of the junction left unmatched. The CDR3 has 13 residues. Germline V gene lookup returns CDR1 MNHEY and CDR2 SMNVEV (reference sequence). Here the CDR3 DNA reads TGTGCCAGCAGTTTGGCAGGGGGTCTTGGCTACACCTTC. Amino acids: CASSLAGGLGYTF.

The chain has TRBV18 and TRBJ2-7; D gene ambiguous. The germline V gene encodes CDR1 KGHSH and CDR2 LQKENI. Trimming stripped 3 bases from V and 3 bases from J, with 12 bases between. CDR3 length: 14 amino acids. The CDR3 reads CASSPGSPLYEQYF. As DNA, the CDR3 is TGTGCCAGCTCACCGGGTTCGCCGCTCTACGAGCAGTACTTC.

The V and J genes are TRBV10-2 and TRBJ2-2; TRBD1 might be the D (5 bases). Germline CDR1 is WSHSY and CDR2 is SAAADI. This CDR3 spans 12 amino acids. V lost 7 bases and J lost 6, with 9 bases in between. CDR3 in amino acids: CASIWGAGELFF. The CDR3 DNA sequence: TGCGCCAGCATTTGGGGCGCCGGGGAGCTGTTTTTT.

V usage is TRBV6-5 and J usage is TRBJ2-7, with D perhaps matching TRBD1 (5 bases). Per the germline V gene, CDR1 is MNHEY and CDR2 is SVGAGI. The CDR3 contains 15 residues. The V end lost 0 bases, the J end lost 2 bases, and 11 bases lay between the germline ends. The CDR3 nucleotides read TGTGCCAGCAGTTACTCGAGTAAAGGGGCCTACGAGCAGTACTTC. It translates to CASSYSSKGAYEQYF.

The chain recombines TRBV19 with TRBJ2-2, with D possibly TRBD2 on 5 matching bases. The CDR3 spans 15 residues. V was cut by 2 bases and J by 10 bases, with 17 bases left in between. Germline V gene data show CDR1 as LNHDA and CDR2 as SQIVND (reference sequence). The CDR3 DNA follows: TGTGCCAGTAGTATACGTCCCGGGGAATCAGAGGAGCTGTTTTTT. It yields the protein CASSIRPGESEELFF.

The chain recombines TRBV7-7 with TRBJ2-6; D is uncertain. Germline CDR1 SSHAT, CDR2 FNYEAQ (reference sequence). Trimming pared 5 bases from V and 5 bases from J, leaving 19 bases between. The CDR3 covers 17 residues. The CDR3: CASSASEPQSRANVLTF. The DNA for the CDR3 is TGTGCCAGCAGCGCAAGTGAGCCACAAAGTCGGGCCAACGTCCTGACTTTC.

The rearrangement uses TRBV5-5 and TRBJ1-4; 8 bases are a match to TRBD1. Trimming took 0 bases from V and 2 from J; bases not matched to a gene: 6. Germline values: CDR1 SGHKS, CDR2 YYEKEE (reference sequence). CDR3 length: 17 residues. DNA for the CDR3: TGTGCCAGCAGCTTGGCCACAGGGGGGTTCACTAATGAAAAACTGTTTTTT. It is translated as CASSLATGGFTNEKLFF.